This T cell receptor (beta chain) was sequenced for a study of regulatory T cells. Study outcomes and limitations: Patient CD8+ T cells trended nonsignificantly toward lower Shannon entropy than control CD8+ cells. Patient repertoires had restricted TRB V-J pairs and skewed V and J usage, most in Tregs.

The CDR3 length is 12 residues. Between the trimmed V and J ends, which lost 0 bases and 7 bases, there was a span of 4 bases. Looked up from germline, CDR1 is SEHNR and CDR2 is FQNEAQ (reference sequence). In the case of this clone: Its antigen is currently unknown.

Amplification used 52 TRBV primers and 13 TRBJ primers. Sequencing was performed with immunoSEQ multiplex PCR; in TCRdb, only in-frame clones are kept and a portion is missing. This table holds some 17,000 clones, roughly 90% found once. All CD3G-deficient patients showed autoimmunity, more severe in two. Patients, 2 to 39 years old, had expanded memory T-cell proportions. This clonotype was sampled from a person aged 18-30 years with CD3G deficiency. The sequencing input was CD8+ T cells sorted from blood. This rearrangement joins TRBV7-9 to TRBJ2-1; D is unclear. This chain's CDR3 is CASSLARNEQFF. In DNA form, the CDR3 reads TGTGCCAGCAGCTTAGCTAGAAATGAGCAGTTCTTC.